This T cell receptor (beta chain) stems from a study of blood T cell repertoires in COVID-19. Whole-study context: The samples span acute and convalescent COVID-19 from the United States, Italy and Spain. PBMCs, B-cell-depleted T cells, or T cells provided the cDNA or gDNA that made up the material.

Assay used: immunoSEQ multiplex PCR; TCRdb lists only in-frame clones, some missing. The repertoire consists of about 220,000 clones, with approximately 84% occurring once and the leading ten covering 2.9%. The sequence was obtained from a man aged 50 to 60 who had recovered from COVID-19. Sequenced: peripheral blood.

CDR3 sequence (DNA): TGTGCCAGCACCAGACAGCCCTCCTACGAGCAGTACTTC. As protein: CASTRQPSYEQYF. V usage is TRBV28 and J usage is TRBJ2-7; a weak D match, TRBD1 (5 bases). Germline V gives CDR1 MDHEN, CDR2 SYDVKM. The CDR3 consists of 13 residues. V was shortened by 7 bases and J by 0 bases, with 10 bases between the two germline ends.